A selection of T cell receptor beta chains follows, all from one sample in a study of post-analysis software for immune sequencing data. TCRdb used MiXCR to reprocess the PCR reads, holding one entry per CDR3 protein. The data hold hundreds of thousands of distinct CDR3 sequences, with roughly 30% observed a single time. Sequencing used blood. The receptors originated from a girl between 5 and 17 years old with multiple sclerosis. CDR3s include the opening cysteine and the closing phenylalanine or tryptophan. A D gene is named only where the DNA matches it firmly. Clone size appears in some rows only: once, few, many, or a class for an expanded clone.

v_gene	len	d_gene	j_gene	abundance	CDR3nt	CDR3aa
TRBV7-9	14	NA	TRBJ1-4	few	TGTGCCAGCAGCTCGCCGGACCTAAATGAAAAACTGTTTTTT	CASSSPDLNEKLFF
TRBV2	15	TRBD2	TRBJ2-1	NA	TGTGCCAGCGAGGAAACAGCGGGATCCTATAATGAGCAGTTCTTC	CASEETAGSYNEQFF
TRBV20-1	13	NA	TRBJ1-1	NA	TGCAGTGCTAGAGATTTTGCGGCCCCTGAAGCTTTCTTT	CSARDFAAPEAFF
TRBV20-1	13	NA	TRBJ2-3	few	TGCAGTGTCCCCGACAGTGGCACAGATACGCAGTATTTT	CSVPDSGTDTQYF
TRBV3-1	16	TRBD2	TRBJ2-3	NA	TGTGCCAGCAGCCAAATGGCGGGGGGAAGCACAGATACGCAGTATTTT	CASSQMAGGSTDTQYF
TRBV6-6	14	TRBD1	TRBJ2-5	NA	TGTGCCAGCAGAACCGGGACAGGGTCCGAGACCCAGTACTTC	CASRTGTGSETQYF
TRBV7-8	13	NA	TRBJ1-5	NA	TGTGCCAGCGTCAGGGGCTTGGAGGGGCCCCAGCATTTT	CASVRGLEGPQHF
TRBV20-1	18	NA	TRBJ1-6	few	TGCAGTGCTAGAGATTCTGGGCTGGCGAGCTCCTATAATTCACCCCTCCACTTT	CSARDSGLASSYNSPLHF
TRBV29-1	14	TRBD1	TRBJ2-3	few	TGCAGCGTTGTTACAGGACAGGGGGAAGATACGCAGTATTTT	CSVVTGQGEDTQYF
TRBV27	16	NA	TRBJ2-3	NA	TGTGCCAGCAGCCCGCTGGCAGACGGGGGCACAGATACGCAGTATTTT	CASSPLADGGTDTQYF
TRBV12-3/TRBV12-4	14	TRBD2	TRBJ2-4	NA	TGTGCCAGCAACTCAGGCGGGAGTGGAGACATTCAGTACTTC	CASNSGGSGDIQYF
TRBV7-2	13	TRBD1	TRBJ2-1	NA	TGTGCCAGCACTCACTATGGGGACAGGGACCAGTTCTTC	CASTHYGDRDQFF
TRBV7-2	15	NA	TRBJ2-1	few	TGTGCCAGCAGCTTAGACGGGGAACCCTACAATGAGCAGTTCTTC	CASSLDGEPYNEQFF
TRBV5-1	13	NA	TRBJ1-1	NA	TGCGCCAGCAGCTTGGATTCGACGCTTGAAGCTTTCTTT	CASSLDSTLEAFF
TRBV5-8	14	NA	TRBJ2-5	few	TGTGCCAGCAGCTATAAACAGGGATTACAGACCCAGTACTTC	CASSYKQGLQTQYF
TRBV20-1	14	TRBD2	TRBJ2-7	NA	TGCAGTGCTCCCCCAGCGGGGATAATCTACGAGCAGTACTTC	CSAPPAGIIYEQYF
TRBV7-2	18	TRBD2	TRBJ2-7	NA	TGTGCCAGCAGCTTACGGAGACAGAGACTAGCGGACGCCCTGGAGCAGTACTTC	CASSLRRQRLADALEQYF
TRBV29-1	13	NA	TRBJ1-6	NA	TGCAGCGTCGCAACCACAGGGAATTCACCCCTCCACTTT	CSVATTGNSPLHF
TRBV6-1	13	NA	TRBJ2-7	once	TGTGCCAGCAGTGAAGGAGTCGTTTACGAGCAGTACTTC	CASSEGVVYEQYF
TRBV20-1	12	NA	TRBJ2-5	few	TGCAGTACCTCCTTTCGAAAAGAGACCCAGTACTTC	CSTSFRKETQYF
TRBV5-1	13	NA	TRBJ1-2	many	TGCGCCAGCAGCTTGGCGGATTACTATGGCTACACCTTC	CASSLADYYGYTF
TRBV11-2	16	TRBD2	TRBJ2-1	once	TGTGCCAGCAGGCCGGGACGAGCGGGGGGGCCCGATGAGCAGTTCTTC	CASRPGRAGGPDEQFF
TRBV19	13	TRBD2	TRBJ2-1	once	TGTGCCAGTGGCTGGACTAGCGGGAATGAGCAGTTCTTC	CASGWTSGNEQFF
TRBV6-5	15	NA	TRBJ1-2	NA	TGTGCCAGCATCCCCCTCGGGTCAGTTAACTATGGCTACACCTTC	CASIPLGSVNYGYTF
TRBV5-1	16	TRBD1	TRBJ1-4	few	TGCGCCAGCAGCTTGGTATTTGCAGGGGGTAATGAAAAACTGTTTTTT	CASSLVFAGGNEKLFF
TRBV5-1	15	TRBD1	TRBJ1-1	NA	TGCGCCAGCAGCCCGGTCGGGACAGCGAACACTGAAGCTTTCTTT	CASSPVGTANTEAFF
TRBV6-1	16	TRBD1	TRBJ2-5	NA	TGTGCCAGCAGTGAAGTCGACAGGGGGTACGACAATGAGCAGTACTTC	CASSEVDRGYDNEQYF
TRBV7-2	14	TRBD2	TRBJ2-7	few	TGTGCCAGCAGCTTGAGCGGGGGACGCTACGAGCAGTACTTC	CASSLSGGRYEQYF
TRBV7-8	14	TRBD1	TRBJ2-7	NA	TGTGCCAGCAGCTTAGGCACAGGGGGCAGGGAGCAGTACTTC	CASSLGTGGREQYF
TRBV20-1	12	NA	TRBJ1-1	NA	TGCAGTGCTTTGGCCGGGAACACTGAAGCTTTCTTT	CSALAGNTEAFF
TRBV5-1	16	NA	TRBJ2-3	many	TGCGCCAGCAGCTTGGGTTTGGCGGTGGGATCAGATACGCAGTATTTT	CASSLGLAVGSDTQYF
TRBV6-6	15	NA	TRBJ2-3	NA	TGTGCCAGCAGTTCCCGGGGCGGATACACAGATACGCAGTATTTT	CASSSRGGYTDTQYF
TRBV7-2	16	TRBD1	TRBJ2-7	few	TGTGCCAGCAGCAGTAGGGGGGGACAGGGGGCCTACGAGCAGTACTTC	CASSSRGGQGAYEQYF
TRBV6-1	17	TRBD1	TRBJ2-1	NA	TGTGCCAGCAGGAGACCGGGACAGACCACAGGGTACAATGAGCAGTTCTTC	CASRRPGQTTGYNEQFF
TRBV7-2	14	TRBD1	TRBJ1-2	NA	TGTGCCAGCAGCACCGAACAGGGGGCGGGAGGCTACACCTTC	CASSTEQGAGGYTF
TRBV20-1	11	NA	TRBJ1-2	NA	TGCAGTGCTACCGGGACCTATGGCTACACCTTC	CSATGTYGYTF
TRBV11-3	15	NA	TRBJ2-1	NA	TGTGCCAGCAGCTTGTACGGTGTCAATGACAATGAGCAGTTCTTC	CASSLYGVNDNEQFF
TRBV4-3	15	NA	TRBJ2-7	many	TGCGCCAGCAGCCAGGAGCGTAGCTATCCCGGCGAGCAGTACTTC	CASSQERSYPGEQYF
TRBV29-1	14	NA	TRBJ1-4	NA	TGCAGCGGTGCCTCGGGCTCGCGTGGTGAAAAACTGTTTTTT	CSGASGSRGEKLFF
TRBV29-1	13	TRBD2	TRBJ2-7	few	TGCAGCACTCTAGCGGGAGGTAGCGACGAGCAGTACTTC	CSTLAGGSDEQYF
TRBV29-1	13	NA	TRBJ1-1	once	TGCAGCTTCTGGGGGGGCATGAACACTGAAGCTTTCTTT	CSFWGGMNTEAFF
TRBV29-1	15	NA	TRBJ2-5	few	TGCAGCGTTACTTATACCGCGTCGTGGGTAGAGACCCAGTACTTC	CSVTYTASWVETQYF
TRBV20-1	12	NA	TRBJ2-3	few	TGCAGTGGAGCGGGCAACACAGATACGCAGTATTTT	CSGAGNTDTQYF
TRBV20-1	15	NA	TRBJ2-3	NA	TGCAGTGCCACCCCGGGGACCAGAGGCACAGATACGCAGTATTTT	CSATPGTRGTDTQYF
TRBV12-3/TRBV12-4	15	NA	TRBJ1-5	few	TGTGCCAGCAGTTTCTCAAGCGGGCGGGATCAGCCCCAGCATTTT	CASSFSSGRDQPQHF
TRBV28	14	TRBD1	TRBJ1-5	NA	TGTGCCACGACAGGGTGGGTAAGCAATCAGCCCCAGCATTTT	CATTGWVSNQPQHF
TRBV20-1	14	NA	TRBJ1-2	few	TGCAGTGCTAGACCACCAGGGAGGGGACCTGGCTACACCTTC	CSARPPGRGPGYTF
TRBV3-1	15	TRBD1	TRBJ2-7	few	TGTGCCAGCAGCCAAGATCCCAGGGGGCTCGACGAGCAGTACTTC	CASSQDPRGLDEQYF